This T cell receptor beta chain originates from a study of blood T cell repertoires in COVID-19. Germline values: CDR1 LGHNA, CDR2 YSLEER. CDR3 size: 15 residues. The trim removed 0 bases at V and 3 bases at J, leaving 5 bases unmatched. In the authors' workflow: Scientists estimated how many nucleated cells there were by amplifying reference gene primers. Measured with immunoSEQ multiplex PCR; TCRdb has only the in-frame clones, and not every one. D and trimming were read from the DNA, whereas the V and J calls and clone size are those reported in that table. The repertoire holds about 170,000 clones, roughly 86% seen once, with about 2.5% in the top ten.

This chain uses TRBV4-3 with TRBJ2-7; TRBD1 agrees at 7 bases. The sequencing sample was made of peripheral blood. The TCR sequence derives from a woman of 80 years or more with COVID-19, enrolled during active disease. CDR3 loop: CASSQETGSIYEQYF. The CDR3 DNA reads as TGCGCCAGCAGCCAAGAGACAGGGAGCATCTACGAGCAGTACTTC.